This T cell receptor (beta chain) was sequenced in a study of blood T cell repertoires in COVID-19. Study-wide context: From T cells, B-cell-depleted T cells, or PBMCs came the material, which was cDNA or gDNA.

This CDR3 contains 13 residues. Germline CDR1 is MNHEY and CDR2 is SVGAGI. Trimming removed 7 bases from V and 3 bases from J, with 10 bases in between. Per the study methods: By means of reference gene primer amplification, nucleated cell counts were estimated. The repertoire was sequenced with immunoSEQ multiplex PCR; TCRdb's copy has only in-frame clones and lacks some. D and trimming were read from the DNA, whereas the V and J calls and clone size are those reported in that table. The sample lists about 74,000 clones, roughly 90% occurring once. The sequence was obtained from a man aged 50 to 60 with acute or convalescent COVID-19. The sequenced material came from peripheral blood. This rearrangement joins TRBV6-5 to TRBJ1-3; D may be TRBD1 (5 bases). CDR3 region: CASNRGFGNTIYF. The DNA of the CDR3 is TGTGCCAGCAATAGGGGCTTTGGAAACACCATATATTTT.